This T cell receptor beta chain was identified in a study (dated by TCRdb to between 2014 and 2017). Notes on the research overall: The study set out to test whether tumor-infiltrating Tregs in breast cancer get recruited from blood Tregs or are instead converted in situ from other CD4+ T cell subsets.

Full-length TCR variable regions were amplified by 5' RACE PCR using constant-region reverse primers, and then by semi-nested PCR using Nested Universal Primer A. Using the ReliaPrep RNA Cell Miniprep System, total RNA was extracted, and the SMARTer RACE 5'/3' Kit was then used to reverse transcribe the RNA into 5'RACE-ready cDNA. Multiplex adaptors were used to barcode the full-length TCR alpha and beta libraries, which were then sequenced on an Illumina MiSeq. Turning to the authors' computational methods: For each of nine subset-tissue groups, sequencing data from the five patients were pooled, and the groups were then compared using unsupervised clustering of TCR gene usage. The Morisita-Horn index was used to calculate repertoire similarity, with shared sequences weighted by how much each contributed to each repertoire. TCRdb reran the public reads through fastp at Q25 and MiXCR, keeping productive beta chains. A single entry per CDR3 protein holds the most common genes and DNA from its merged rows. The V and J calls were determined by TCRdb, not by the authors. This sample holds 40,000 to 65,000 distinct CDR3 sequences; more than 20% were observed only once. The ten most abundant clones make up approximately 3.4% of the sample.

This clonotype was recorded a few times. Its antigen remains unidentified. Per-base quality was not reported, and no clone a single base away is much larger than it. Relative to germline, V is missing 7 bases and J is missing 4 bases, with 8 bases of the junction outside any gene match. CDR1 and CDR2, per the germline V gene (reference sequence), are MNHEY and SMNVEV. The cysteine opens and the phenylalanine closes a CDR3 of 15 amino acids. Only CDR3 DNA remains: 45 bases, in frame from the first base. General findings and caveats noted by the study authors: The validation in the larger cohort was limited to a single TCR beta V-J rearrangement instead of whole repertoires. The TCR gene usage of tumor memory CD4+ T cells clustered together with blood and lymph node memory CD4+ cells and with lymph node naive CD4+ cells. The TCR alpha and beta sequences of tumor-infiltrating Tregs showed the greatest overlap with tumor naive CD4+ T cells, followed by blood naive CD4+ T cells.

Naive CD4+ T cells were purified with the Miltenyi Naive CD4+ T Cell Isolation kit, with Tregs depleted using CD25 microbeads. Tregs, naive and memory CD4+ T cells from tumor, blood and ipsilateral draining lymph nodes of a few breast cancer patients underwent full-length TCR alpha and beta sequencing. Tumor tissue and lymph nodes obtained from ipsilateral axillary dissection were perfused with PBS, minced and then digested with collagenase I and hyaluronidase. Sorted cell populations were confirmed by FACS to exceed 90% purity. What was sequenced was tumor-infiltrating naive CD4+ T cells sorted from the breast tumor. The sample's cell subset or site label, decoded: naive CD4+ T cells, CD4+CD45RA+CD25-. The rearrangement joined TRBV27 to TRBJ2-5, with TRBD1 matching 11 junction bases. This receptor was taken from a female donor with breast cancer. The nucleotide sequence is given as TGTGCCAGCACCTCAGGGACAGGGGGACTAGAGACCCAGTACTTC. This encodes CASTSGTGGLETQYF.